This T cell receptor (beta chain) appears in the sequencing data of a study of blood T cells in healthy people across ages. The length of the CDR3 is 14 residues. V was clipped by 6 bases and J by 6 bases, with 18 bases between them. Germline V gene sequence: CDR1 DFQATT, CDR2 SNEGSKA (reference sequence). The study's findings and limits: The authors considered diversity estimates from one million T cells to be underestimates. Roughly linearly, TCR beta diversity per million T cells fell as age increased.

As for this clonotype: The antigen is unknown.

Through a sample-barcoded 5' primer and a J-beta primer mix, a second PCR was run for roughly 6 to 11 cycles. There were at least 2.5 million CDR3-containing paired-end reads obtained from each sample. TCRdb recomputed calls from the 5' RACE reads with MiXCR, one row per CDR3 protein. The table shows hundreds of thousands of distinct CDR3 sequences, with 35% to 50% occurring only once. Sample: blood. This sequence joins TRBV20-1 and TRBJ2-1; D is possibly TRBD2 (6 bases). The TCR comes from a man older than 75 in good health. This CDR3 reads CSAPLSQGGNEQFF. The CDR3 coding sequence is TGCAGTGCCCCCCTTTCGCAGGGAGGCAATGAGCAGTTCTTC.